This is a list of T cell receptor beta chains from one sample in a study of human T cells and chemical hapten exposure. In TCRdb, the reads were re-called with MiXCR into one record per CDR3 protein. Of around 120,000 distinct CDR3 sequences in the sample, around 9% were seen once. Sequenced: whole blood. These receptors came from a human donor in good health. Some clones in this sample may be carry-over from other donors' samples. CDR3s include the opening cysteine and the closing phenylalanine or tryptophan. A D gene is named only where the DNA matches it firmly. Size is omitted from some rows. Given values are once, few, many or a class for expanded clones.

16 | . | TRBJ1-2 | TRBV4-3 | many | TGCGCCAGCAGCCAAGATGCGCACTGGGCTAACTATGGCTACACCTTC | CASSQDAHWANYGYTF
16 | TRBD2 | TRBJ2-1 | TRBV5-1 | . | TGCGCCAGCAGCTTGTATGGACTAGCGGGGGGGAATGAGCAGTTCTTC | CASSLYGLAGGNEQFF
15 | TRBD2 | TRBJ2-3 | TRBV4-2 | medium-sized | TGTGCCAGCAGCCGCGAACGGGGGGGCCAGGATACGCAGTATTTT | CASSRERGGQDTQYF
15 | TRBD1 | TRBJ2-2 | TRBV10-2 | many | TGCGCCAGCAGTCCGACAGGGATCACCGCCGGGGAGCTGTTTTTT | CASSPTGITAGELFF
15 | TRBD1 | TRBJ1-5 | TRBV27 | many | TGTGCCAGCAGTTTAGGCAGGGGGCAAGATCAGCCCCAGCATTTT | CASSLGRGQDQPQHF
16 | . | TRBJ2-1 | TRBV5-1 | . | TGCGCCAGCAGCTTACGAAGACTAGTTGCCTACAATGAGCAGTTCTTC | CASSLRRLVAYNEQFF
13 | TRBD1 | TRBJ1-1 | TRBV20-1 | many | TGCAGTGCTAGAGCAGACAGGGACACTGAAGCTTTCTTT | CSARADRDTEAFF
15 | . | TRBJ2-2 | TRBV19 | . | TGTGCCAGTAGAGCCCGCGCAGGGTGGGACGGGGAGCTGTTTTTT | CASRARAGWDGELFF
14 | . | TRBJ2-5 | TRBV9 | . | TGTGCCAGCAGCGTAGAGGGTGGACAAGAGACCCAGTACTTC | CASSVEGGQETQYF
17 | . | TRBJ1-4 | TRBV13 | . | TGTGCCAGCAGCTTTAGCTTGGGTTATGCAACTAATGAAAAACTGTTTTTT | CASSFSLGYATNEKLFF
14 | . | TRBJ2-5 | TRBV28 | many | TGTGCCAGCAGTTTAGGGCCAGATCAAGAGACCCAGTACTTC | CASSLGPDQETQYF
11 | . | TRBJ2-5 | TRBV3-1 | once | TGTGCCAGACAGGGCCAAGAGACCCAGTACTTC | CARQGQETQYF
15 | . | TRBJ1-5 | TRBV27 | many | TGTGCCAGCAGCGCGGACAATCTTAGCAATCAGCCCCAGCATTTT | CASSADNLSNQPQHF
13 | . | TRBJ1-5 | TRBV12-3/TRBV12-4 | many | TGTGCCAGCAGCCCTGGGGGGGGCCAGCCCCAGCATTTT | CASSPGGGQPQHF
12 | . | TRBJ1-1 | TRBV5-6 | . | TGTGCCAGCAGCTGGAGCAGGGGAGAAGCTTTCTTT | CASSWSRGEAFF
17 | . | TRBJ2-7 | TRBV7-6 | many | TGTGCCAGCAGCTTAGGGGGGGGGGCGCATCGCCCCTACGAGCAGTACTTC | CASSLGGGAHRPYEQYF
14 | . | TRBJ1-1 | TRBV28 | many | TGTGCCAGCACCATAGGGGGGTCGGGGACTGAAGCTTTCTTT | CASTIGGSGTEAFF
13 | . | TRBJ1-2 | TRBV5-8 | . | TGTGCCAGCAGCTTCGCGGGAAGCTATGGCTACACCTTC | CASSFAGSYGYTF
15 | . | TRBJ1-5 | TRBV12-3/TRBV12-4 | many | TGTGCCAGCAGTCCGACAGGCGAAACGGGTCAGCCCCAGCATTTT | CASSPTGETGQPQHF
12 | . | TRBJ2-3 | TRBV10-3 | few | TGTGCCATCAGTGAGACAGGGTCCCAGGGGTATTTT | CAISETGSQGYF
14 | . | TRBJ2-2 | TRBV5-6 | . | TGTGCCAGCAGCTTGACTCCTAACACCGGGGAGCTGTTTTTT | CASSLTPNTGELFF
16 | TRBD2 | TRBJ2-1 | TRBV11-2 | few | TGTGCCAGCAGCAACCTGACTAGCTCCAAAGGTAATGAGCAGTTCTTC | CASSNLTSSKGNEQFF
14 | TRBD1 | TRBJ2-3 | TRBV11-3 | many | TGTGCCAGCAGCGGGACAGGGTGGGCAGATACGCAGTATTTT | CASSGTGWADTQYF
13 | TRBD2 | TRBJ2-1 | TRBV6-6 | many | TGTGCCAGCAGAAGCCGGGGGGAGAATGAGCAGTTCTTC | CASRSRGENEQFF
13 | . | TRBJ2-2 | TRBV12-3/TRBV12-4 | few | TGTGCCAGCAGAACGGTTAACACCGGGGAGCTGTTTTTT | CASRTVNTGELFF
15 | . | TRBJ1-1 | TRBV5-1 | many | TGCGCCAGCCGGGCAGGGGAGGGGATGAACACTGAAGCTTTCTTT | CASRAGEGMNTEAFF
17 | . | TRBJ2-2 | TRBV10-3 | . | TGTGCCATCAGTTTCCCAGCGCGGGAACTGAACACCGGGGAGCTGTTTTTT | CAISFPARELNTGELFF
14 | . | TRBJ1-1 | TRBV29-1 | . | TGCAGCGTTGGGGTCAGGGGAGGGAGCACTGAAGCTTTCTTT | CSVGVRGGSTEAFF